This TCR beta chain was documented in a study of T cells in Graves' hyperthyroidism and ophthalmopathy. From RNA transcripts, TCR beta CDR3 regions were amplified. The primer set for the first-round RT-PCR of the TCR CDR3 was HTBI. TCRdb reprocessed the multiplex PCR reads via MiXCR and lists one record per CDR3 protein. The data show a few hundred thousand distinct CDR3 sequences, less than 20% seen once. Study-level results: Clonotypes that were expanded in thyroid above 0.001 mostly appeared in blood too. A 13 V-J signature model discriminated ophthalmopathy versus stable hyperthyroidism.

Per germline, CDR1 KGHDR and CDR2 SFDVKD. The V gene lost 11 bases and the J gene lost 1 base, with 10 bases spanning the gap. This CDR3 has 13 residues. Those patients with uncontrolled infection, other autoimmune disease, pregnancy or lactation were excluded. PBMCs stemmed from 8.5 to 10 ml fresh peripheral blood. A note on this clonotype: Its antigen is unknown.

The sequence came from a woman aged 50 to 60 with Graves' hyperthyroidism. The sample taken for sequencing was blood. This chain connects TRBV24-1 to TRBJ2-2; D may be TRBD1 or TRBD2 (5 bases each). The CDR3 is CAIRDENTGELFF. The CDR3 DNA reads TGTGCCATCCGGGACGAGAACACCGGGGAGCTGTTTTTT.